This T cell receptor beta chain emerged from a study of vaccination and CD4 T cells after COVID-19. The V segment lost 5 bases and the J segment 6 bases; nucleotides outside the gene matches: 7. This CDR3 has 14 residues. Germline V gives CDR1 SEHNR, CDR2 FQNEAQ (reference sequence). As for treatment: approximately 10-day PBMC culture with coronavirus spike peptide pools or control peptides (ViraFEST assay). This clonotype was seen more than once but under ten times. Antigen: not known. Sequencing of DNA taken from cultured CD4+ T cells relied on the Oncomine TCR Beta short-read assay. TCRdb passed the PCR reads through MiXCR, listing each CDR3 protein once. The repertoire consists of about 9,600 distinct CDR3 sequences, with approximately 29% occurring once and the leading ten covering 8% to 10%.

V and J are TRBV7-9 and TRBJ1-5, with 7 bases identical to TRBD1. The receptor was isolated from a human donor who had recovered from COVID-19. Sequenced material: CD4+ T cells from blood, cultured in vitro, taken after SARS-CoV-2 vaccination. The DNA of the CDR3 is TGTGCCAGCAGCCCAGGGGGTGTGGGTCAGCCCCAGCATTTT. As protein: CASSPGGVGQPQHF.